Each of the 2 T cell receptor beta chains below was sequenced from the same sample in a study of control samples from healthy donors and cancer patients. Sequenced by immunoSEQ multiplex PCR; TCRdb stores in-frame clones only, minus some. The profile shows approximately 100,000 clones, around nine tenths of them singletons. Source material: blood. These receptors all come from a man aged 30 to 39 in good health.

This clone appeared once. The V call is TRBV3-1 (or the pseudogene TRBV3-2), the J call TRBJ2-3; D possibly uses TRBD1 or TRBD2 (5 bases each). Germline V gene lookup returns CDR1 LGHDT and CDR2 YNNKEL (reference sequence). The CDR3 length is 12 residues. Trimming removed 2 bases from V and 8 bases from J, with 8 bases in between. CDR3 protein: CASSQWGTTQYF. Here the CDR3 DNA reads TGTGCCAGCAGCCAATGGGGGACTACGCAGTATTTT.

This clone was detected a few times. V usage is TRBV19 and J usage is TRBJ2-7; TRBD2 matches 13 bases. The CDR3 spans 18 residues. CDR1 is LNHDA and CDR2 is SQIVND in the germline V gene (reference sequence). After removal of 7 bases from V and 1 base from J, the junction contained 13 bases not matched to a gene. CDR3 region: CASTLGGLAGNPSYEQYF. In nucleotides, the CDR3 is TGTGCCAGTACCCTAGGGGGACTAGCGGGAAACCCGTCCTACGAGCAGTACTTC. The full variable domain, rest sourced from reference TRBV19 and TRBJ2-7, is DGGITQSPKYLFRKEGQNVTLSCEQNLNHDAMYWYRQDPGQGLRLIYYSQIVNDFQKGDIAEGYSVSREKKESFPLTVTSAQKNPTAFYLCASTLGGLAGNPSYEQYFGPGTRLTVT.